These 21 T cell receptor beta chains were all obtained from the same sample, sequenced in a study of blood T cell repertoires in COVID-19. The protocol was immunoSEQ multiplex PCR, while the TCRdb copy is restricted to in-frame clones and leaves out a portion. Of roughly 170,000 clones listed, approximately 80% were seen once; the top ten hold approximately 7%. Sequencing was done on a sample of peripheral blood. Every receptor here comes from a human donor in a cohort sampled during active COVID-19.

A few counts support this clone. The rearrangement links TRBV6-6 to TRBJ1-2, with D possibly TRBD1 on 5 matching bases. Germline-derived CDR1 and CDR2 are MNHNY and SVGAGI (reference sequence). The CDR3 spans 15 residues. The V and J ends lost 7 bases and 4 bases respectively, with 19 bases between them. CDR3 DNA sequence: TGTGCCAGCAATCAACTTTCCGGGGGACTCTATGGCTACACCTTC. It is translated as CASNQLSGGLYGYTF.

This clone was detected once. The chain joins TRBV10-3 to TRBJ2-3, with 12 bases lining up with TRBD2. This CDR3 is built from 19 residues. V dropped 0 bases and J dropped 2; count of bases not matched to a gene: 9. Germline CDR1 and CDR2: ENHRY and SYGVKD. Written as DNA, the CDR3 is TGTGCCATCAGTGAGTCGAGGGCTAGCGGGGGGGCCTTCACAGATACGCAGTATTTT. Protein: CAISESRASGGAFTDTQYF.

The genes are TRBV3-1 (or the pseudogene TRBV3-2) and TRBJ1-1; D not resolved. The V and J ends lost 1 base and 13 bases respectively, with 10 bases between them. Germline-derived CDR1 and CDR2 are LGHDT and YNNKEL (reference sequence). The CDR3 loop spans 11 amino acids. The CDR3 loop reads CASSQASRVFF. The CDR3 nucleotides are TGTGCCAGCAGCCAAGCAAGCCGCGTTTTCTTT.

The chain combines TRBV6-5 with TRBJ2-3, with 10 bases matching TRBD1. V was pared by 6 bases and J by 5 bases, with 8 bases of the junction left unmatched. Germline CDR1 MNHEY, CDR2 SVGAGI. The CDR3 extends over 15 amino acids. CDR3 residues: CASRLGTGDLDTQYF. CDR3 in DNA: TGTGCCAGCAGACTTGGGACAGGGGATCTAGATACGCAGTATTTT.

This rearrangement joins TRBV15 to TRBJ2-2; 7 bases align to TRBD2. The germline CDR1 and CDR2 sequences are LNHNV and YYDKDF (reference sequence). With V trimmed by 3 bases and J by 6 bases, 4 bases remained unmatched. The CDR3 extends over 14 amino acids. CDR3 in DNA: TGTGCCACCAGCAGGCTGGGGGGGTCCGGGGAGCTGTTTTTT. Protein: CATSRLGGSGELFF.

The V gene is TRBV9, the J gene TRBJ2-1, with 11 nucleotides matching TRBD2. The CDR3 is 15 amino acids. V lost 0 bases to trimming and J lost 8 bases; unmatched junction nucleotides: 4. Germline lookup yields CDR1 SGDLS and CDR2 YYNGEE. The CDR3 sequence is CASSVGSGGDHEQFF. The CDR3, as DNA: TGTGCCAGCAGCGTAGGTAGCGGGGGGGACCATGAGCAGTTCTTC.

The rearrangement uses TRBV2 and TRBJ2-7, with D perhaps matching TRBD1 (6 bases). Germline CDR1 reads SNHLY; CDR2 reads FYNNEI. The V and J ends lost 8 bases and 5 bases respectively, with 19 bases between them. CDR3 size: 14 residues. The CDR3 spells CASEGDGQPDEQYF. The CDR3 DNA sequence: TGTGCCAGCGAGGGGGACGGCCAACCTGACGAGCAGTACTTC.

This chain uses TRBV15 with TRBJ1-5; the D is unclear. Germline CDR1 reads LNHNV; CDR2 reads YYDKDF (reference sequence). V was clipped by 4 bases and J by 9 bases, with 16 bases between them. The CDR3 has 14 amino acids. The CDR3 nucleotides are TGTGCCACCAGCACCTCCCCCCCTAAGAGGCCCCAGCATTTT. It yields the protein CATSTSPPKRPQHF.

This chain uses TRBV7-9 with TRBJ2-7, with D tentatively TRBD2 (6 bases). In germline, CDR1 is SEHNR, CDR2 FQNEAQ (reference sequence). V was clipped by 3 bases and J by 3 bases, with 15 bases between them. This CDR3 spans 15 amino acids. DNA for the CDR3: TGTGCCAGCAGCTTTGGGCGGGGACCGAACTACGAGCAGTACTTC. Protein product: CASSFGRGPNYEQYF.

The chain couples TRBV13 to TRBJ1-2; weak D call: TRBD1 (5 bases). The CDR3 consists of 14 residues. The germline V gene encodes CDR1 PRHDT and CDR2 FYEKMQ (reference sequence). Trimming removed 4 bases from V and 4 bases from J, with 13 bases in between. CDR3 coding DNA: TGTGCCAGCAGCTCCGGACGGACATTCTATGGCTACACCTTC. This sequence encodes CASSSGRTFYGYTF.

The chain employs TRBV5-4 and TRBJ1-6, with a tentative D call TRBD1 (5 bases). The length of the CDR3 is 14 residues. The germline V gene has CDR1 SGHNT and CDR2 YYREEE (reference sequence). Between the trimmed V and J ends, which lost 4 bases and 9 bases, there was a span of 14 bases. The CDR3 spells CASSAYRTSSPLHF. CDR3 nucleotides: TGTGCCAGCAGCGCATACAGGACGAGTTCACCCCTCCACTTT.

The chain joins TRBV5-4 to TRBJ2-1; tentatively, D is TRBD2 (7 bases). Germline CDR1 SGHNT, CDR2 YYREEE (reference sequence). V lost 4 bases, J lost 1 base, and 15 bases lay in between. This CDR3 comprises 16 residues. Here the CDR3 reads CASSPRGGPSYNEQFF. CDR3 nucleotides: TGTGCCAGCAGCCCAAGGGGGGGGCCTTCCTACAATGAGCAGTTCTTC. Complete variable domain (other parts from reference TRBV5-4 and TRBJ2-1): ETGVTQSPTHLIKTRGQQVTLRCSSQSGHNTVSWYQQALGQGPQFIFQYYREEENGRGNFPPRFSGLQFPNYSSELNVNALELDDSALYLCASSPRGGPSYNEQFFGPGTRLTVL.

This chain joins TRBV7-6 and TRBJ2-6; D might be TRBD1 or TRBD2, each matching 6 bases. V dropped 5 bases and J dropped 0 bases, with 11 bases sitting between them. The CDR3 consists of 16 residues. In germline, CDR1 is SGHVS, CDR2 FNYEAQ. The CDR3 nucleotides read TGTGCCAGCAGCATAGGGGGAGGCTCTGGGGCCAACGTCCTGACTTTC. It encodes CASSIGGGSGANVLTF.

This chain connects TRBV2 to TRBJ2-1; 12 bases agree with TRBD2. Germline V gene data show CDR1 as SNHLY and CDR2 as FYNNEI. V was clipped by 7 bases and J by 7 bases; unmatched bases: 8. The CDR3 contains 15 residues. The CDR3 spells CASTPRTSGGNEQFF. CDR3 nucleotides: TGTGCCAGCACCCCGCGAACTAGCGGGGGGAATGAGCAGTTCTTC.

This clone was seen a handful of times. V usage is TRBV18 and J usage is TRBJ1-2; possible D gene TRBD1, 6 bases. Germline CDR1 and CDR2: KGHSH and LQKENI. Trimming took 2 bases from V and 0 from J, leaving 10 bases between them. The CDR3 extends over 15 amino acids. The CDR3 bases are TGTGCCAGCTCACCAGGGGACACTCCTAACTATGGCTACACCTTC. Protein product: CASSPGDTPNYGYTF.

The chain recombines TRBV5-1 with TRBJ2-2; tentatively, D is TRBD2 (5 bases). Trimming took 5 bases from V and 7 from J, leaving 15 bases between them. The CDR3 totals 14 residues. The V gene's germline CDR1 is SGHRS and CDR2 YFSETQ. The CDR3 protein is CASSSGLPIGELFF. The DNA for the CDR3 is TGCGCCAGCAGTTCGGGATTACCTATCGGGGAGCTGTTTTTT.

The V call is TRBV30, the J call TRBJ2-6; tentative D call: TRBD1 (5 bases). Germline CDR1 is GTSNPN and CDR2 is SVGIG (reference sequence). The CDR3 length is 16 residues. V gave up 0 bases and J gave up 0 bases, with 9 bases separating them. The CDR3 reads CAWSVRRGSGANVLTF. The DNA for the CDR3 is TGTGCCTGGAGTGTACGAAGGGGCTCTGGGGCCAACGTCCTGACTTTC. The full variable domain, rest sourced from reference TRBV30 and TRBJ2-6, is SQTIHQWPATLVQPVGSPLSLECTVEGTSNPNLYWYRQAAGRGLQLLFYSVGIGQISSEVPQNLSASRPQDRQFILSSKKLLLSDSGFYLCAWSVRRGSGANVLTFGAGSRLTVL.

This rearrangement joins TRBV3-1 (or the pseudogene TRBV3-2) to TRBJ1-5; D is perhaps TRBD1 (5 bases). V was cut by 3 bases and J by 3 bases, with 6 bases left in between. CDR1 and CDR2 from the germline V gene are LGHDT and YNNKEL (reference sequence). This CDR3 contains 13 residues. CDR3 nucleotide sequence: TGTGCCAGCAGCCAGGACACCAATCAGCCCCAGCATTTT. Its translation is CASSQDTNQPQHF.

The chain is built from TRBV27 and TRBJ2-1; 13 nucleotides align to TRBD2. From germline, CDR1 is MNHEY and CDR2 SMNVEV (reference sequence). V shed 4 bases and J 5 bases; nucleotides not matched to a gene: 5. This CDR3 has 16 residues. CDR3 nucleotide sequence: TGTGCCAGCAGTTCACTAGCGGGGGGGCGCAACAATGAGCAGTTCTTC. It specifies CASSSLAGGRNNEQFF.

The chain recombines TRBV14 with TRBJ2-7; 8 bases align to TRBD2. CDR1 and CDR2 (germline): SGHDN, FVKESK. With V trimmed by 1 base and J by 4 bases, 3 bases remained unmatched. The CDR3 is 14 residues long. The CDR3 here is CASSQASGWYEQYF. Written as DNA, the CDR3 is TGTGCCAGCAGCCAAGCTAGCGGGTGGTACGAGCAGTACTTC.

The chain links TRBV19 to TRBJ1-5, with 9 bases that match TRBD1. The CDR3 is made up of 16 amino acids. The V gene's germline CDR1 is LNHDA and CDR2 SQIVND (reference sequence). The trim removed 3 bases at V and 2 bases at J, leaving 5 bases unmatched. The CDR3 sequence: CASSISDRGGNQPQHF. In nucleotides, the CDR3 is TGTGCCAGTAGTATTTCGGACAGGGGTGGCAATCAGCCCCAGCATTTT.